The T cell receptor beta chain described here comes from a study of blood T cell repertoires in COVID-19. This clone was observed a single time. TCRdb keeps only in-frame clones here, not all; method: immunoSEQ multiplex PCR. Of 130,000 to 150,000 clones listed, roughly 80% were seen once; the top ten hold roughly 7.7%. The V end lost 4 bases, the J end lost 4 bases, and 15 bases lay between the germline ends. In germline, CDR1 is SGDLS, CDR2 YYNGEE. The CDR3 totals 16 residues. Sequenced sample: peripheral blood. The rearrangement joins TRBV9 to TRBJ2-6; TRBD1 might be the D (5 bases). This sequence originates from a human donor with acute or convalescent COVID-19. The donor label of this sample is uncertain. CDR3 coding DNA: TGTGCCAGCAGCTATCAAGGGGTGTCAGGGGCCAACGTCCTGACTTTC. Amino acid sequence: CASSYQGVSGANVLTF.